The 14 T cell receptor beta chains below come from one sample, sequenced in a study of blood T cell repertoires in COVID-19 (dated by TCRdb to 2019 to 2021). The library was built by means of the immunoSEQ multiplex PCR assay. Entries here come from immuneACCESS through TCRdb and include only in-frame sequences with V and J called. Some clones fail to appear in such tables; in the studies checked, an unresolved V gene covers under half of the shortfall, and the cause of the remainder is unknown. Across this sample there are almost 55,000 clones, with under 90% seen only once. The ten largest clones represent over 2% of the sample. Sequenced sample: peripheral blood. Receptors were obtained from a man aged 45-65 years with acute or convalescent COVID-19.

The chain uses TRBV9 and TRBJ2-3; D is unresolved. V was trimmed by 0 bases and J by 0 bases, leaving 8 bases between them. The CDR3 covers 15 residues. Germline-derived CDR1 and CDR2 are SGDLS and YYNGEE. The CDR3 loop is CASSVDGSSTDTQYF. As DNA, the CDR3 is TGTGCCAGCAGCGTAGACGGGTCTAGCACAGATACGCAGTATTTT.

This chain links TRBV11-3 with TRBJ2-7, with 7 bases identical to TRBD1. The CDR3 spans 13 residues. With 5 bases clipped from V and 7 bases from J, the junction kept 8 bases outside the gene matches. The germline gives CDR1 SGHNT, CDR2 YENEEA. The DNA for the CDR3 is TGTGCCAGCAGCCAACGGACAGGCCGGGAGCAGTACTTC. It codes for CASSQRTGREQYF.

The chain is built from TRBV10-3 and TRBJ2-2, with TRBD2 identical over 10 bases. V gave up 5 bases and J gave up 4 bases; unmatched junction bases: 7. The CDR3 consists of 16 residues. Germline assignment: CDR1 ENHRY and CDR2 SYGVKD. As DNA, the CDR3 is TGTGCCATCAGTCAACGGACTAGCGGTAGCACCGGGGAGCTGTTTTTT. Translating it yields CAISQRTSGSTGELFF.

This clone was counted only a few times. The CDR3 bases are TGTGCCAGTCAAAAGGGGGCAACTAATGAAAAACTGTTTTTT. Protein: CASQKGATNEKLFF. The J gene is TRBJ1-4, the V gene TRBV19, with D perhaps matching TRBD1 (6 bases). This CDR3 is built from 14 residues. The V and J ends lost 8 bases and 0 bases respectively, with 10 bases between them. CDR1 and CDR2 (germline): LNHDA, SQIVND (reference sequence).

The chain links TRBV5-1 to TRBJ1-2; 8 positions agree with TRBD1. With V trimmed by 4 bases and J by 4 bases, 15 bases remained unmatched. Germline CDR1 and CDR2: SGHRS and YFSETQ. This CDR3 has 17 amino acids. The CDR3 reads CASSLTGQEHRIYGYTF. CDR3 sequence (DNA): TGCGCCAGCAGCCTAACGGGACAGGAACATAGGATCTATGGCTACACCTTC.

This CDR3 reads CASSQGPGRSYEQYF. The DNA for the CDR3 is TGCGCCAGCAGCCAGGGGCCAGGGAGGTCCTACGAGCAGTACTTC. The chain joins TRBV4-1 to TRBJ2-7, with D possibly being TRBD2 (6 bases). V lost 3 bases, J lost 1 base, and 13 bases lay in between. This CDR3 spans 15 amino acids. Per the germline V gene, CDR1 is MGHRA and CDR2 is YSYEKL.

The rearrangement links TRBV12-5 to TRBJ1-3, with 8 nucleotides matching TRBD1. Germline V CDR1 and CDR2: LGHNT, FRNRAP. Losses at the gene ends were 8 bases for V and 0 bases for J; bases not matched to a gene: 9. The CDR3 is 16 residues long. DNA for the CDR3: TGTGCTAGTAGACGACAGGGGTCTGACTCTGGAAACACCATATATTTT. Protein sequence: CASRRQGSDSGNTIYF. The full variable domain, rest sourced from reference TRBV12-5 and TRBJ1-3, is DARVTQTPRHKVTEMGQEVTMRCQPILGHNTVFWYRQTMMQGLELLAYFRNRAPLDDSGMPKDRFSAEMPDATLATLKIQPSEPRDSAVYFCASRRQGSDSGNTIYFGEGSWLTVV.

This chain uses TRBV4-1 with TRBJ1-1, with TRBD1 identical over 8 bases. Germline CDR1 is MGHRA and CDR2 is YSYEKL. CDR3 length equals 13 residues. V trimming: 3 bases; J trimming: 8 bases; junction bases outside the gene matches: 5. In DNA, the CDR3 is TGCGCCAGCAGCCACCGGACAGGGAAAGAAGCTTTCTTT. It specifies CASSHRTGKEAFF.

The chain carries TRBV6-5 and TRBJ1-5; D call uncertain. Germline-derived CDR1 and CDR2 are MNHEY and SVGAGI. The CDR3 contains 13 residues. Trimming shortened V by 5 bases and J by 5 bases, and 10 bases separated the two germline ends. CDR3 loop: CASSPNSDQPQHF. The CDR3 DNA reads TGTGCCAGCAGTCCTAATTCCGATCAGCCCCAGCATTTT.

The genes are TRBV9 and TRBJ2-5; TRBD2 matches 11 bases. The CDR3 has 16 residues. The junction had 9 bases not matched to a gene; V was cut back by 3 bases and J by 5 bases. The V gene's germline CDR1 is SGDLS and CDR2 YYNGEE. The CDR3 DNA reads as TGTGCCAGCAGCGATGGCCTAGCGGGGGGTCGGGAGACCCAGTACTTC. Translation gives CASSDGLAGGRETQYF. The entire variable domain, with the rest obtained from reference TRBV9 and TRBJ2-5, is as follows: DSGVTQTPKHLITATGQRVTLRCSPRSGDLSVYWYQQSLDQGLQFLIQYYNGEERAKGNILERFSAQQFPDLHSELNLSSLELGDSALYFCASSDGLAGGRETQYFGPGTRLLVL.

This chain connects TRBV19 to TRBJ2-1; 8 bases fit TRBD2. CDR3 length: 18 residues. The germline V gene encodes CDR1 LNHDA and CDR2 SQIVND (reference sequence). V lost 7 bases and J lost 1; bases outside the gene matches: 15. The CDR3 protein is CASNPGLEVTLSYNEQFF. The DNA for the CDR3 is TGTGCCAGTAACCCGGGACTAGAGGTAACGTTGTCCTACAATGAGCAGTTCTTC.

The chain joins TRBV10-1 to TRBJ2-2, with 9 nucleotides matching TRBD2. The CDR3 extends over 14 amino acids. Germline V gene data show CDR1 as WNHNN and CDR2 as SYGVQD (reference sequence). J was trimmed by 6 bases and V by 6 bases; bases with no gene match: 5. CDR3 protein: CASSSSGGPGELFF. CDR3 in DNA: TGCGCCAGCAGCAGTAGCGGGGGTCCCGGGGAGCTGTTTTTT.

This clone was counted only a few times. The chain uses TRBV7-9 and TRBJ2-7; 7 bases are a match to TRBD2. The CDR3 length is 13 residues. Trimming took 8 bases from V and 2 from J; bases not matched to a gene: 6. Germline V gives CDR1 SEHNR, CDR2 FQNEAQ (reference sequence). The CDR3 loop is CASGEGSTYEQYF. CDR3 nucleotide sequence: TGTGCCAGCGGGGAGGGGTCGACCTACGAGCAGTACTTC.

The chain employs TRBV5-1 and TRBJ2-5; 10 positions agree with TRBD1. The CDR3 extends over 15 amino acids. V lost 4 bases and J lost 3; bases outside the gene matches: 6. Germline CDR1 is SGHRS and CDR2 is YFSETQ. The CDR3 nucleotides read TGCGCCAGCAGCAAGGGACAGGGGACCAAAGAGACCCAGTACTTC. Protein: CASSKGQGTKETQYF.